Below are 30 T cell receptor beta chains sequenced from a single sample in a study of CD8 T cells in Susac syndrome. The RNA input was about 0.5 to 1 ug, and it was reverse transcribed with random hexamers. From the immunoSEQ multiplex PCR reads, TCRdb called clonotypes with MiXCR, one entry per CDR3 protein. The repertoire consists of fewer than 350,000 distinct CDR3 sequences, with roughly nine tenths occurring once and the leading ten covering around 0.07%. Sequencing was carried out using CD4+ T cells from PBMCs. The receptors come from a human donor with multiple sclerosis.

The V gene is TRBV5-1, the J gene TRBJ2-1; perhaps TRBD2 as D (6 bases). Germline V gene lookup returns CDR1 SGHRS and CDR2 YFSETQ. The V and J ends lost 4 bases and 2 bases respectively, with 16 bases between them. This CDR3 region has 16 residues. In DNA, the CDR3 is TGCGCCAGCAGCAACGGGAGACCCGCGACCTACAATGAGCAGTTCTTC. Amino acids: CASSNGRPATYNEQFF.

The chain joins TRBV20-1 to TRBJ1-4; D is possibly TRBD1 (5 bases). Trimming left V 6 bases short and J 1 base short, with 12 bases between. CDR3 length: 14 amino acids. Looked up from germline, CDR1 is DFQATT and CDR2 is SNEGSKA (reference sequence). For the CDR3, the DNA is TGCAGTGCGGGCGGGGGGGGAACTAATGAAAAACTGTTTTTT. It yields the protein CSAGGGGTNEKLFF.

The genes are TRBV5-4 and TRBJ2-1, with D unclear. From germline, CDR1 is SGHNT and CDR2 YYREEE (reference sequence). This CDR3 is built from 16 residues. Trimming took 0 bases from V and 2 from J, leaving 12 bases between them. This chain's CDR3 is CASSLEAARAYNEQFF. In nucleotides, the CDR3 is TGTGCCAGCAGCTTGGAGGCGGCTCGCGCCTACAATGAGCAGTTCTTC.

The chain uses TRBV5-1 and TRBJ1-1; D gene unclear. The germline CDR1 and CDR2 sequences are SGHRS and YFSETQ. The CDR3 loop spans 14 amino acids. Trimming stripped 5 bases from V and 1 base from J, with 12 bases between. CDR3 nucleotides: TGCGCCAGCAGTGCAGTGGGCGGGAACACTGAAGCTTTCTTT. Its translation: CASSAVGGNTEAFF.

V and J are TRBV10-3 and TRBJ1-1; no clear D. CDR1 ENHRY and CDR2 SYGVKD come from the germline V gene. The length of the CDR3 is 15 residues. The V end lost 2 bases, the J end lost 1 base, and 11 bases lay between the germline ends. The CDR3 DNA reads as TGTGCCATCAGTGAGGGGGTTGCGGGGAACACTGAAGCTTTCTTT. This sequence encodes CAISEGVAGNTEAFF.

The rearrangement uses TRBV20-1 and TRBJ2-7, with 7 bases matching TRBD2. The CDR3 is made up of 15 amino acids. After removal of 0 bases from V and 5 bases from J, the junction contained 10 bases not matched to a gene. Germline CDR1 reads DFQATT; CDR2 reads SNEGSKA (reference sequence). The CDR3 here is CSARDPRLAIDEQYF. The CDR3, as DNA: TGCAGTGCTAGAGATCCTCGACTAGCTATCGACGAGCAGTACTTC.

The chain carries TRBV20-1 and TRBJ2-7, with D perhaps matching TRBD2 (5 bases). Germline CDR1 and CDR2: DFQATT and SNEGSKA (reference sequence). The ends were cut back, 5 bases at V and 3 bases at J, with 11 bases in the middle. This CDR3 is built from 12 residues. The CDR3 bases are TGCAGTGCTCTTGCTAGCTACTACGAGCAGTACTTC. This gives the protein CSALASYYEQYF.

The chain carries TRBV2 and TRBJ1-2; tentative D call: TRBD1 (5 bases). V lost 1 base, J lost 2 bases, and 11 bases lay in between. Germline lookup yields CDR1 SNHLY and CDR2 FYNNEI. The CDR3 length is 15 residues. This CDR3 reads CASSEEGAPNYGYTF. Here the CDR3 DNA reads TGTGCCAGCAGTGAAGAAGGGGCACCCAACTATGGCTACACCTTC.

The chain carries TRBV5-1 and TRBJ2-2; D is perhaps TRBD1 (6 bases). The CDR3 runs 13 residues. Germline V gene lookup returns CDR1 SGHRS and CDR2 YFSETQ. Trimming stripped 6 bases from V and 5 bases from J, with 11 bases between. Here the CDR3 reads CASNEGETGELFF. Written as DNA, the CDR3 is TGCGCCAGCAACGAGGGGGAAACCGGGGAGCTGTTTTTT.

The rearrangement links TRBV20-1 to TRBJ2-7; 10 bases line up with TRBD1. The CDR3 loop spans 14 amino acids. Germline CDR1 and CDR2: DFQATT and SNEGSKA (reference sequence). J lost 6 bases, V lost 1 base, and 6 bases had no gene match. This chain's CDR3 is CSARAGTGVVEQYF. For the CDR3, the DNA is TGCAGTGCTAGAGCCGGGACAGGGGTCGTCGAGCAGTACTTC.

This clonotype has only one observation. This chain links TRBV5-1 with TRBJ2-7; 12 nucleotides agree with TRBD2. This CDR3 spans 17 amino acids. Germline V CDR1 and CDR2: SGHRS, YFSETQ. V shed 4 bases, J shed 2 bases, and the junction held 10 bases outside the gene matches. CDR3 sequence: CASSTATSGGTTYEQYF. The CDR3 DNA reads as TGCGCCAGCAGCACAGCGACTAGCGGGGGCACGACCTACGAGCAGTACTTC.

This rearrangement joins TRBV30 to TRBJ1-5; 7 nucleotides line up with TRBD1. This CDR3 has 14 amino acids. CDR1 GTSNPN and CDR2 SVGIG come from the germline V gene (reference sequence). Trimming took 3 bases from V and 8 from J; bases not matched to a gene: 10. CDR3 residues: CAWSPDRTLKPQHF. In nucleotides, the CDR3 is TGTGCCTGGAGCCCGGACAGGACTTTGAAGCCCCAGCATTTT.

This clonotype was seen once. V is TRBV7-3 and J is TRBJ1-1, with a weak D call TRBD1 (5 bases). Trimming removed 1 base from V and 4 bases from J, with 13 bases in between. In germline, CDR1 is SGHTA, CDR2 FQGTGA. CDR3 length: 15 residues. In DNA, the CDR3 is TGTGCCAGCAGCTTAAGGGCGGGGCGGATCACTGAAGCTTTCTTT. Amino acids: CASSLRAGRITEAFF.

The chain employs TRBV20-1 and TRBJ2-2; weak D call: TRBD1 (6 bases). Per germline, CDR1 DFQATT and CDR2 SNEGSKA (reference sequence). The V and J ends lost 0 bases and 8 bases respectively, with 13 bases between them. This CDR3 region has 14 residues. The chain's CDR3 is CSARDRSQGGELFF. CDR3 nucleotides: TGCAGTGCTAGAGATCGGAGCCAGGGGGGGGAGCTGTTTTTT.

The chain couples TRBV27 to TRBJ2-5; possible D gene TRBD1, 5 bases. CDR1 and CDR2 from the germline V gene are MNHEY and SMNVEV (reference sequence). V lost 3 bases, J lost 4 bases, and 6 bases lay in between. This CDR3 contains 12 residues. CDR3 loop: CASSFQGETQYF. The CDR3, as DNA: TGTGCCAGCAGTTTCCAGGGAGAGACCCAGTACTTC.

This clonotype was seen just once. The chain employs TRBV2 and TRBJ2-3; perhaps TRBD2 as D (6 bases). The CDR3 has 15 residues. Germline V CDR1 and CDR2: SNHLY, FYNNEI. Trimming removed 4 bases from V and 1 base from J, with 12 bases in between. The CDR3 nucleotides read TGTGCCAGCAGTGTGGCCCAGCGGGGCACAGATACGCAGTATTTT. Residues: CASSVAQRGTDTQYF.

The rearrangement uses TRBV7-6 and TRBJ1-6; tentative D call: TRBD1 (6 bases). Trimming cost V 3 bases and J 8 bases, with 11 bases left between them. The CDR3 runs to 14 residues. Germline CDR1 is SGHVS and CDR2 is FNYEAQ. The CDR3 DNA is TGTGCCAGCAGCTTTAAACAGGGCGATTCACCCCTCCACTTT. Translating gives CASSFKQGDSPLHF.

The chain links TRBV27 to TRBJ2-2, with TRBD1 as a possible D gene (6 bases). V was clipped by 2 bases and J by 5 bases, with 27 bases between them. Germline CDR1 reads MNHEY; CDR2 reads SMNVEV (reference sequence). The length of the CDR3 is 20 residues. DNA of the CDR3: TGTGCCAGCAGTTTAAGGGGCCGACAGGAAAGGGTGTCGGTAACCGGGGAGCTGTTTTTT. It yields the protein CASSLRGRQERVSVTGELFF.

The rearrangement joins TRBV12-3 or TRBV12-4 to TRBJ2-1, with D hard to call. The CDR3 contains 15 residues. The V end was cut by 5 bases, the J end by 4 bases, with 15 bases between. CDR3 in amino acids: CASSLQWGSYNEQFF. Here the CDR3 DNA reads TGTGCCAGCAGTCTCCAGTGGGGTTCGTACAATGAGCAGTTCTTC.

This chain links TRBV29-1 with TRBJ1-1, with 8 bases aligning to TRBD1. V was clipped by 7 bases and J by 2 bases; unmatched bases: 6. Germline V gene lookup returns CDR1 SQVTM and CDR2 ANQGSEA. The CDR3 sequence is 13 residues long. CDR3 coding DNA: TGCAGCGCCCAGGGGGCCGGTAACACTGAAGCTTTCTTT. It yields the protein CSAQGAGNTEAFF.

The rearrangement uses TRBV7-2 and TRBJ2-1; 9 nucleotides line up with TRBD1. The CDR3 has 14 residues. Trimming removed 5 bases from V and 6 bases from J; junction bases left unmatched: 5. From germline, CDR1 is SGHTA and CDR2 FQGNSA. Written as DNA, the CDR3 is TGTGCCAGCAGCCGGACAGGGGATACCAATGAGCAGTTCTTC. Protein sequence: CASSRTGDTNEQFF. Together with reference TRBV7-2 and TRBJ2-1, the CDR3 gives the full variable domain: GAGVSQSPSNKVTEKGKDVELRCDPISGHTALYWYRQSLGQGLEFLIYFQGNSAPDKSGLPSDRFSAERTGGSVSTLTIQRTQQEDSAVYLCASSRTGDTNEQFFGPGTRLTVL.

CDR3 in amino acids: CASSLGRASQYEQYF. CDR3 bases: TGTGCCAGCAGCTTAGGTAGGGCTAGCCAGTACGAGCAGTACTTC. The V and J genes are TRBV7-6 and TRBJ2-7; D is perhaps TRBD2 (5 bases). V shed 1 base and J shed 4 bases, with 14 bases lying between them. The CDR3 is made up of 15 amino acids. Germline-derived CDR1 and CDR2 are SGHVS and FNYEAQ.

This chain connects TRBV5-4 to TRBJ1-1, with D possibly matching TRBD1 (6 bases). With 3 bases removed from V and 5 bases from J, the gap between germline ends came to 17 bases. Germline lookup yields CDR1 SGHNT and CDR2 YYREEE (reference sequence). The CDR3 is made up of 15 amino acids. The CDR3: CASSSFQGRGTEAFF. The DNA of the CDR3 is TGTGCCAGCAGCTCATTTCAGGGGAGGGGAACTGAAGCTTTCTTT.

This chain connects TRBV9 to TRBJ2-1, with 9 positions matching TRBD2. The CDR3 loop spans 17 amino acids. With 0 bases clipped from V and 4 bases from J, the junction kept 8 bases outside the gene matches. Germline lookup yields CDR1 SGDLS and CDR2 YYNGEE. CDR3 region: CASSVGGSGRGYNEQFF. DNA for the CDR3: TGTGCCAGCAGCGTAGGGGGTAGCGGGAGAGGTTACAATGAGCAGTTCTTC. Full variable domain (rest looked up from reference TRBV9 and TRBJ2-1): DSGVTQTPKHLITATGQRVTLRCSPRSGDLSVYWYQQSLDQGLQFLIQYYNGEERAKGNILERFSAQQFPDLHSELNLSSLELGDSALYFCASSVGGSGRGYNEQFFGPGTRLTVL.

The chain links TRBV6-8 to TRBJ1-5; 8 bases fit TRBD1. Germline loops: CDR1 MNHGY, CDR2 SAAAGT. This CDR3 has 15 amino acids. The J segment lost 3 bases and the V segment lost 7 bases, leaving 8 bases of the junction unmatched. CDR3 in amino acids: CASITDRDSNQPQHF. The CDR3 DNA reads TGTGCCAGCATTACGGACAGGGACTCCAATCAGCCCCAGCATTTT.

V usage is TRBV29-1 and J usage is TRBJ1-1, with 8 bases aligning to TRBD1. The CDR3 has 12 amino acids. From germline, CDR1 is SQVTM and CDR2 ANQGSEA. With 6 bases clipped from V and 5 bases from J, the junction kept 5 bases outside the gene matches. CDR3 DNA sequence: TGCAGCGTAAGGACAGGGATGACTGAAGCTTTCTTT. Its protein product is CSVRTGMTEAFF.

The genes are TRBV11-1 and TRBJ2-7, with TRBD2 matching over 9 bases. The CDR3 extends over 14 amino acids. V was pared by 3 bases and J by 6 bases, with 6 bases of the junction left unmatched. Germline lookup yields CDR1 SGHAT and CDR2 FQDESV (reference sequence). The CDR3: CASSLAREGFEQYF. The DNA of the CDR3 is TGTGCCAGCAGCTTGGCGCGGGAGGGCTTCGAGCAGTACTTC.

The chain couples TRBV4-2 to TRBJ2-2; 7 nucleotides match TRBD2. J gave up 3 bases and V 1 base, and 5 bases lay outside the gene matches. This CDR3 spans 16 amino acids. The germline gives CDR1 LGHNA, CDR2 YNFKEQ. The DNA of the CDR3 is TGTGCCAGCAGCCAAGTAGGCGGGAGTTACACCGGGGAGCTGTTTTTT. This translates into CASSQVGGSYTGELFF.

The chain employs TRBV6-6 and TRBJ1-6, with no clear D. The CDR3 sequence is 14 residues long. Germline CDR1 and CDR2: MNHNY and SVGAGI (reference sequence). Trimming removed 3 bases from V and 6 bases from J, with 9 bases in between. DNA for the CDR3: TGTGCCAGCAGTTATTATACGCTTAATTCACCCCTCCACTTT. The encoded protein is CASSYYTLNSPLHF.

The table lists this clonotype with a count of one. This chain joins TRBV10-3 and TRBJ2-5; the D gene could be TRBD1 or TRBD2 (5 bases each). Germline lookup yields CDR1 ENHRY and CDR2 SYGVKD. V was trimmed by 8 bases and J by 1 base, leaving 11 bases between them. The CDR3 consists of 13 residues. CDR3 in amino acids: CAIGGRPQETQYF. The CDR3 DNA reads as TGTGCCATCGGGGGAAGACCCCAAGAGACCCAGTACTTC.